This T cell receptor (beta chain) was identified in a study of T cells in Graves' hyperthyroidism and ophthalmopathy. Study background: Peripheral blood was taken when the disease was first diagnosed, before any treatment began.

Amplified regions were TCR beta CDR3 sequences from RNA transcripts. An initial round of RT-PCR targeting the TCR CDR3 relied on the HTBI primer set. MiXCR, applied by TCRdb to the multiplex PCR reads, yields one record per CDR3 protein. Among under 400,000 distinct CDR3 sequences listed, 14% were seen once. Exclusions: uncontrolled infection, other autoimmune disease, pregnancy, lactation. For the diagnoses, clinical symptoms, serum thyroxine and TRAb, thyroid ultrasound and orbital computed tomography were used. The germline gives CDR1 SGHNT, CDR2 YENEEA. V lost 6 bases, J lost 8 bases, and 14 bases stayed unmatched. The CDR3 runs to 16 residues.

V gene TRBV11-3 combines with J gene TRBJ2-1; 9 bases map to TRBD2. Sequencing was carried out using blood. The TCR originated in a woman in her sixties or seventies with Graves' hyperthyroidism. CDR3 sequence: CASSSTPGTSWDEQFF. DNA for the CDR3: TGTGCCAGCAGTTCGACTCCCGGGACTAGCTGGGATGAGCAGTTCTTC.